This T cell receptor (beta chain) was recorded in a study of blood T cell repertoires in COVID-19. With V trimmed by 10 bases and J by 6 bases, 8 bases remained unmatched. Germline V lookup: CDR1 LNHDA, CDR2 SQIVND (reference sequence). This CDR3 contains 13 residues. Using immunoSEQ multiplex PCR, the repertoire was profiled, and TCRdb retains in-frame clones only, with some absent. This table holds some 300,000 clones, 80% to 90% found once. The source material was peripheral blood. This receptor was identified in a woman in her forties or fifties with COVID-19, enrolled during active disease. The gene calls are TRBV19 and TRBJ1-5; TRBD1 agrees at 8 bases. The CDR3 bases are TGTGCCACCACAGGGGGTACCGGTCAGCCCCAGCATTTT. Protein: CATTGGTGQPQHF.